The sequence of this T cell receptor (beta chain) was determined in a study of tumor-infiltrating lymphocytes in primary liver carcinoma. General study findings and limits: Tumor top-250-clone fractions significantly exceeded those of blood (p = 0.039).

Constant-region priming of around 500 ng total RNA yielded TCR beta cDNA. Libraries for TCR beta were built through three nested multiplex PCR rounds, which together made up a slightly modified ARM-PCR procedure. Both of the initial two PCR rounds ran for approximately 10 cycles and employed TRBV1-TRBV30 forward primers alongside a C-beta reverse primer. TCRdb fed the multiplex PCR reads into MiXCR, producing one record per CDR3 protein. The data show 150,000 to 200,000 distinct CDR3 sequences, with about 82% seen just once and 18% held by the top ten. DNA and RNA were both co-extracted from about 19-30 mg of bulk tissue that had not been sorted. With chronic HBV infection, the patients were also treatment-naive. Points on this clonotype: What it recognizes is unknown.

The junction had 13 bases not matched to a gene; V was cut back by 6 bases and J by 6 bases. CDR1 and CDR2 from the germline V gene are MNHEY and SVGEGT. The CDR3 is made up of 15 amino acids. The sequencing sample was made of tumor tissue from primary liver carcinoma. This chain connects TRBV6-2 or TRBV6-3 to TRBJ2-7, with TRBD2 matching over 8 bases. This TCR was recovered from a man aged 40-55 years with primary liver carcinoma and hepatitis B virus infection. In DNA, the CDR3 is TGTGCCAGCAGACAGGGACTAGTGGGTTCAAGCGAGCAGTACTTC. This gives the protein CASRQGLVGSSEQYF.